The clone carrying this T cell receptor (beta chain) has just one count. The DNA is omitted, as the CDR3 cannot be located on it reliably, and the CDR3 follows TCRdb's listing. This specimen comes from a study of patients and donors after allogeneic stem cell transplantation. TCRdb re-called the RT-PCR reads through MiXCR, storing one row per CDR3 protein. The sample has roughly 230,000 distinct CDR3 sequences; 13% to 15% are singletons. The CDR3 adds up to 14 amino acids, both ends counted. CDR1 and CDR2 (germline): KGHSH, LQKENI. The specimen was blood, either unsorted or a sorted T cell fraction (not recorded which). The rearrangement joins TRBV18 to TRBJ1-1. The TCR was taken from a human donor who was either an allogeneic HSCT recipient or a stem cell or donor lymphocyte infusion donor (not recorded which). It is not recorded whose cells these are; they may come from a transplant donor. CDR3 amino acids: CASSPFLENTEAFF.